The 23 T cell receptor beta chains reported below all come from one sample, sequenced in a study of blood T cell repertoires in COVID-19. TCRdb keeps only in-frame clones here, not all; method: immunoSEQ multiplex PCR. Here the sample spans 140,000 or so clones, over 80% being singletons. The sequenced sample was peripheral blood. The receptors come from a young man with COVID-19, enrolled during active disease.

This clone was picked up one time. The genes are TRBV28 and TRBJ2-7; 10 bases agree with TRBD2. Unmatched junction bases numbered 9, after V lost 2 bases and J lost 5 bases. The CDR3 spans 16 residues. Germline V gene sequence: CDR1 MDHEN, CDR2 SYDVKM. CDR3 DNA sequence: TGTGCCAGCAGTTTAACAATAGCGGGAGGACAAAACGAGCAGTACTTC. Encoded protein: CASSLTIAGGQNEQYF.

This chain joins TRBV2 and TRBJ1-2, with TRBD1 as a possible D gene (6 bases). The CDR3 runs 14 residues. Germline CDR1 SNHLY, CDR2 FYNNEI. V was shortened by 8 bases and J by 4 bases, with 17 bases between the two germline ends. In DNA form, the CDR3 reads TGTGCCAGCGGGCCCCAGGGGCAGTTCTATGGCTACACCTTC. This translates into CASGPQGQFYGYTF.

The rearrangement links TRBV4-2 to TRBJ2-5, with 10 bases fitting TRBD2. This CDR3 comprises 18 residues. The V gene end was trimmed by 0 bases and the J gene end by 7 bases; junction bases not matched to a gene: 14. The germline V gene has CDR1 LGHNA and CDR2 YNFKEQ. The CDR3 sequence is CASSQDLFSGRLGGTQYF. The CDR3 DNA reads as TGTGCCAGCAGCCAAGATCTATTTAGCGGGAGGCTAGGGGGGACCCAGTACTTC.

The chain employs TRBV5-1 and TRBJ2-1; TRBD2 aligns across 7 bases. V shed 3 bases and J 9 bases; nucleotides not matched to a gene: 9. Germline CDR1 reads SGHRS; CDR2 reads YFSETQ. The CDR3 spans 14 residues. The CDR3 sequence: CASSSDPTSSEQFF. The CDR3 DNA sequence: TGCGCCAGCAGCTCGGACCCGACTAGCAGTGAGCAGTTCTTC.

This rearrangement joins TRBV2 to TRBJ1-6; maybe TRBD1 (5 bases). Trimming took 3 bases from V and 3 from J, leaving 15 bases between them. The CDR3 consists of 17 residues. CDR1 is SNHLY and CDR2 is FYNNEI in the germline V gene. The CDR3: CASSEQGFWDYNSPLHF. In DNA, the CDR3 is TGTGCCAGCAGTGAGCAGGGTTTTTGGGACTATAATTCACCCCTCCACTTT.

The chain combines TRBV5-1 with TRBJ1-1; the match to TRBD1 covers 9 bases. CDR3 length equals 14 residues. The V and J ends lost 1 base and 4 bases, in that order; junction bases with no gene match: 2. The germline V gene has CDR1 SGHRS and CDR2 YFSETQ. CDR3 region: CASSLTGGPTEAFF. The DNA of the CDR3 is TGCGCCAGCAGCTTGACAGGGGGCCCCACTGAAGCTTTCTTT. Together with reference TRBV5-1 and TRBJ1-1, the CDR3 gives the full variable domain: KAGVTQTPRYLIKTRGQQVTLSCSPISGHRSVSWYQQTPGQGLQFLFEYFSETQRNKGNFPGRFSGRQFSNSRSEMNVSTLELGDSALYLCASSLTGGPTEAFFGQGTRLTVV.

V gene TRBV5-1 combines with J gene TRBJ2-3; 11 bases are shared with TRBD2. CDR1 is SGHRS and CDR2 is YFSETQ in the germline V gene. J gave up 4 bases and V 1 base, and 2 bases lay outside the gene matches. CDR3 size: 15 residues. CDR3 sequence: CASSLWTSGSDTQYF. The CDR3 nucleotides are TGCGCCAGCAGCTTGTGGACTAGCGGGTCAGATACGCAGTATTTT.

By sample share, this clone is medium-sized. The chain carries TRBV10-3 and TRBJ1-6; the match to TRBD1 covers 7 bases. The CDR3 extends over 13 amino acids. Germline assignment: CDR1 ENHRY and CDR2 SYGVKD. V lost 5 bases and J lost 10; bases outside the gene matches: 5. CDR3 DNA: TGTGCCATCAGTACAGGGGAGTACTCACCCCTCCACTTT. Translation: CAISTGEYSPLHF.

The chain employs TRBV28 and TRBJ1-2; 7 bases match TRBD1. CDR3 length equals 17 residues. CDR1 MDHEN and CDR2 SYDVKM come from the germline V gene. Germline trimming cut 6 bases from V and 0 bases from J; bases unmatched to any gene: 13. CDR3 nucleotide sequence: TGTGCCAGCAGGGACGGCGGGACAGTAACCACTAACTATGGCTACACCTTC. Protein: CASRDGGTVTTNYGYTF.

J is TRBJ2-2 and V is TRBV6-5; perhaps TRBD1 as D (6 bases). Germline values: CDR1 MNHEY, CDR2 SVGAGI. The CDR3 has 14 residues. V lost 3 bases and J lost 7, with 12 bases in between. As DNA, the CDR3 is TGTGCCAGCAGTTATACAGGGATTAACGGGGAGCTGTTTTTT. Residues: CASSYTGINGELFF.

DNA for the CDR3: TGTGCCAGCAGCTTACTAGCGGGAGGTAGTGAGCAGTACTTC. Residues: CASSLLAGGSEQYF. J is TRBJ2-7 and V is TRBV5-4; 12 bases align to TRBD2. CDR3 length: 14 residues. The germline V gene has CDR1 SGHNT and CDR2 YYREEE (reference sequence). V dropped 2 bases and J dropped 7; count of bases not matched to a gene: 4.

The chain has TRBV19 and TRBJ1-6; weak D call: TRBD1 (5 bases). Germline loops: CDR1 LNHDA, CDR2 SQIVND (reference sequence). This CDR3 is built from 15 residues. V was shortened by 6 bases and J by 7 bases, with 16 bases between the two germline ends. The CDR3 DNA is TGTGCCAGTAGGAAGGCAGGGCTTAACAATTCACCCCTCCACTTT. It yields the protein CASRKAGLNNSPLHF.

The chain employs TRBV6-5 and TRBJ2-7; TRBD2 is a possible D gene (6 bases). The length of the CDR3 is 11 residues. The germline V gene encodes CDR1 MNHEY and CDR2 SVGAGI. Deletions cut 7 bases from V and 2 bases from J, with 6 bases between. The CDR3 reads CASTGAYEQYF. CDR3 DNA: TGTGCCAGCACGGGGGCCTACGAGCAGTACTTC.

This clone was picked up a small number of times. The chain employs TRBV28 and TRBJ1-2, with TRBD1 matching over 7 bases. The CDR3 runs to 16 residues. Germline V lookup: CDR1 MDHEN, CDR2 SYDVKM. V lost 5 bases to trimming and J lost 4 bases; unmatched junction nucleotides: 13. The CDR3 nucleotides read TGTGCCAGCAGTCCCACTGGGGGACAGCGAAGCTATGGCTACACCTTC. This gives the protein CASSPTGGQRSYGYTF.

The chain couples TRBV7-9 to TRBJ2-5, with 10 nucleotides matching TRBD2. The CDR3 has 15 residues. Trimming took 5 bases from V and 5 from J; bases not matched to a gene: 8. Germline V gene lookup returns CDR1 SEHNR and CDR2 FQNEAQ (reference sequence). The DNA of the CDR3 is TGTGCCAGCAGCCGTGTAGCGGGAGGAGGCGAGACCCAGTACTTC. This gives the protein CASSRVAGGGETQYF. Variable domain in full (rest from reference TRBV7-9 and TRBJ2-5): DTGVSQNPRHKITKRGQNVTFRCDPISEHNRLYWYRQTLGQGPEFLTYFQNEAQLEKSRLLSDRFSAERPKGSFSTLEIQRTEQGDSAMYLCASSRVAGGGETQYFGPGTRLLVL.

V is TRBV15 and J is TRBJ2-3; TRBD1 matches 10 bases. With 1 base clipped from V and 4 bases from J, the junction kept 5 bases outside the gene matches. The CDR3 contains 16 residues. Germline V gene lookup returns CDR1 LNHNV and CDR2 YYDKDF (reference sequence). The CDR3 sequence: CATSRAGQGSADTQYF. CDR3 nucleotides: TGTGCCACCAGCAGAGCGGGACAGGGGAGCGCAGATACGCAGTATTTT.

This clone was seen only once. The rearrangement uses TRBV2 and TRBJ2-7, with 12 bases fitting TRBD1. Germline CDR1 reads SNHLY; CDR2 reads FYNNEI. V shed 6 bases, J shed 0 bases, and the junction held 6 bases outside the gene matches. CDR3 length: 16 amino acids. CDR3 sequence reads: CASRGGTGGLSYEQYF. Written as DNA, the CDR3 is TGTGCCAGCAGGGGAGGGACAGGGGGCCTCTCCTACGAGCAGTACTTC.

CDR3 in amino acids: CASSPNRVNYGYTF. The CDR3 coding sequence is TGCGCCAGCAGCCCCAATAGAGTTAACTATGGCTACACCTTC. J is TRBJ1-2 and V is TRBV5-1; D is unclear. Trimming cost V 4 bases and J 1 base, with 11 bases left between them. From germline, CDR1 is SGHRS and CDR2 YFSETQ. The CDR3 consists of 14 residues.

This chain connects TRBV9 to TRBJ1-4; 7 bases are shared with TRBD1. The CDR3 covers 18 residues. Germline values: CDR1 SGDLS, CDR2 YYNGEE. V gave up 0 bases and J gave up 6 bases; unmatched junction bases: 14. The CDR3 sequence: CASSVDGSGGKNHEKLFF. As DNA, the CDR3 is TGTGCCAGCAGCGTAGATGGGTCAGGGGGGAAGAACCATGAAAAACTGTTTTTT.

The chain employs TRBV7-2 and TRBJ2-7; D call uncertain. The length of the CDR3 is 11 residues. Germline values: CDR1 SGHTA, CDR2 FQGNSA. Trimming shortened V by 3 bases and J by 6 bases, and 6 bases separated the two germline ends. The CDR3 spells CASSLVGEQYF. In DNA, the CDR3 is TGTGCCAGCAGCTTGGTCGGCGAGCAGTACTTC.

This clone appeared a single time. This rearrangement joins TRBV6-1 to TRBJ1-4; maybe TRBD1 (5 bases). Germline-derived CDR1 and CDR2 are MNHNS and SASEGT. CDR3 size: 16 residues. V lost 6 bases to trimming and J lost 4 bases, with 18 bases between them. CDR3 amino acids: CASSESLGAFNEKLFF. The CDR3 DNA reads TGTGCCAGCAGCGAAAGCCTTGGGGCCTTTAATGAAAAACTGTTTTTT.

The V and J genes are TRBV9 and TRBJ2-7; 9 bases agree with TRBD1. Germline assignment: CDR1 SGDLS and CDR2 YYNGEE. The V and J ends lost 6 bases and 0 bases, in that order; junction bases with no gene match: 4. The CDR3 loop spans 14 amino acids. The CDR3 DNA reads TGTGCCAGCAACAGGGGGCAGAGCTCCTACGAGCAGTACTTC. Its protein product is CASNRGQSSYEQYF.

The chain uses TRBV28 and TRBJ2-3; D is possibly TRBD2 (6 bases). The germline V gene encodes CDR1 MDHEN and CDR2 SYDVKM. Between the trimmed V and J ends, which lost 2 bases and 15 bases, there was a span of 15 bases. The CDR3 spans 12 residues. CDR3 in amino acids: CASSLEAGFTYF. The CDR3 DNA follows: TGTGCCAGCAGTTTAGAGGCGGGGTTCACATATTTT. Drawing the rest from reference TRBV28 and TRBJ2-3, the complete variable domain is DVKVTQSSRYLVKRTGEKVFLECVQDMDHENMFWYRQDPGLGLRLIYFSYDVKMKEKGDIPEGYSVSREKKERFSLILESASTNQTSMYLCASSLEAGFTYFGPGTRLTVL.